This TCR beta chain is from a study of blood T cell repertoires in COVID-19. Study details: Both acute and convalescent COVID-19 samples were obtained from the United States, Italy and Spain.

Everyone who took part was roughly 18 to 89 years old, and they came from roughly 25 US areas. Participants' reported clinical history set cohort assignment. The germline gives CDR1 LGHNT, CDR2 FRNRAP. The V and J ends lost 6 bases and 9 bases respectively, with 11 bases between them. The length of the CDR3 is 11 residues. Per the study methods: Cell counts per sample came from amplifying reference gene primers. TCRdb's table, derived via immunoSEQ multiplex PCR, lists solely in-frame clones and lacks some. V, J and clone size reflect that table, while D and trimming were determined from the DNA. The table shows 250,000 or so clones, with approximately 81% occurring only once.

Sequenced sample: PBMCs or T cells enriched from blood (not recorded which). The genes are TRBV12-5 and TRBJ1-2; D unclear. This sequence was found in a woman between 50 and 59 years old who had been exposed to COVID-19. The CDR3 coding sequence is TGTGCTAGTGGCCCGGGGTGGAGCTACACCTTC. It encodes CASGPGWSYTF.